Listed here are 12 T cell receptor beta chains from one sample, sequenced in a study of blood T cell repertoires in COVID-19. Sequencing used immunoSEQ multiplex PCR; TCRdb keeps in-frame clones, though not all of them. The sample comprises some 190,000 clones, 80% of which are singletons, and about 15% rests with the top ten. Material for sequencing was PBMCs or T cells enriched from blood (not recorded which). The receptors here all came from a man in his sixties who had been exposed to COVID-19.

This sequence joins TRBV7-2 and TRBJ2-7; D is ambiguous. Looked up from germline, CDR1 is SGHTA and CDR2 is FQGNSA. Deletions cut 3 bases from V and 0 bases from J, with 6 bases between. This CDR3 is built from 13 residues. CDR3 residues: CASSFTSSYEQYF. CDR3 bases: TGTGCCAGCAGCTTCACCAGCTCCTACGAGCAGTACTTC.

This chain joins TRBV7-8 and TRBJ2-7; TRBD2 agrees at 7 bases. Per germline, CDR1 SGHVS and CDR2 FQNEAQ. The junction had 7 bases not matched to a gene; V was cut back by 1 base and J by 7 bases. This CDR3 comprises 14 residues. CDR3 coding DNA: TGTGCCAGCAGCTTAGATCGGGGGGTTGGTGAGCAGTACTTC. Protein sequence: CASSLDRGVGEQYF.

V and J are TRBV2 and TRBJ2-3; 13 nucleotides line up with TRBD2. Germline trimming cut 6 bases from V and 5 bases from J; bases unmatched to any gene: 2. Germline CDR1 is SNHLY and CDR2 is FYNNEI. The CDR3 totals 14 residues. The CDR3 protein is CASRGLAGLDTQYF. The CDR3 coding sequence is TGTGCCAGCAGGGGACTAGCGGGACTAGATACGCAGTATTTT. Combining the CDR3 with reference TRBV2 and TRBJ2-3 gives the whole variable domain EPEVTQTPSHQVTQMGQEVILRCVPISNHLYFYWYRQILGQKVEFLVSFYNNEISEKSEIFDDQFSVERPDGSNFTLKIRSTKLEDSAMYFCASRGLAGLDTQYFGPGTRLTVL.

The rearrangement links TRBV5-1 to TRBJ2-5; possible D gene TRBD2, 5 bases. The CDR3 is 14 amino acids. The germline gives CDR1 SGHRS, CDR2 YFSETQ. With 0 bases removed from V and 2 bases from J, the gap between germline ends came to 8 bases. CDR3 sequence reads: CASSLAGGQETQYF. Written as DNA, the CDR3 is TGCGCCAGCAGCTTGGCAGGCGGGCAAGAGACCCAGTACTTC.

V is TRBV3-1 (or the pseudogene TRBV3-2) and J is TRBJ2-7; D gene ambiguous. This CDR3 spans 13 amino acids. V shed 4 bases and J shed 1 base, with 8 bases lying between them. Germline CDR1 and CDR2: LGHDT and YNNKEL (reference sequence). The CDR3 sequence is CASSLTLSYEQYF. In DNA form, the CDR3 reads TGTGCCAGCAGCCTCACTTTATCCTACGAGCAGTACTTC.

This chain uses TRBV5-1 with TRBJ2-5; 7 bases are shared with TRBD2. In germline, CDR1 is SGHRS, CDR2 YFSETQ. The CDR3 has 16 residues. Losses at the gene ends were 4 bases for V and 4 bases for J; bases not matched to a gene: 13. The CDR3 nucleotides read TGCGCCAGCAGCCCCGAGTGGGGGGGAGCCCCAGAGACCCAGTACTTC. It translates to CASSPEWGGAPETQYF.

The chain has TRBV6-2 or TRBV6-3 and TRBJ2-3; possibly TRBD2 for D (5 bases). Germline V CDR1 and CDR2: MNHEY, SVGEGT. The CDR3 contains 14 residues. V shed 4 bases and J shed 2 bases, with 10 bases lying between them. CDR3 DNA sequence: TGTGCCAGCAGTTTCGGACTGATCACAGATACGCAGTATTTT. The encoded protein is CASSFGLITDTQYF.

The chain employs TRBV7-8 and TRBJ2-7, with D maybe TRBD1 (6 bases). Germline V gene sequence: CDR1 SGHVS, CDR2 FQNEAQ. V was pared by 3 bases and J by 2 bases, with 11 bases between. The CDR3 covers 14 residues. CDR3 nucleotides: TGTGCCAGCAGCTTTGGGGACACCACCTACGAGCAGTACTTC. Encoded protein: CASSFGDTTYEQYF.

The chain uses TRBV5-1 and TRBJ2-7, with a weak D call TRBD1 (6 bases). Germline loops: CDR1 SGHRS, CDR2 YFSETQ. The CDR3 is 14 amino acids. The V end lost 3 bases, the J end lost 5 bases, and 15 bases lay between the germline ends. CDR3 region: CASSSQGRGHEQYF. The DNA of the CDR3 is TGCGCCAGCAGCTCACAGGGCCGGGGCCACGAGCAGTACTTC.

The J gene is TRBJ2-1, the V gene TRBV24-1; TRBD1 matches at 9 bases. V shed 4 bases, J shed 8 bases, and the junction held 8 bases outside the gene matches. This CDR3 has 15 amino acids. Germline assignment: CDR1 KGHDR and CDR2 SFDVKD. In nucleotides, the CDR3 is TGTGCCACCAGTGACCGGGACAGGGATGTTGATGAGCAGTTCTTC. As protein: CATSDRDRDVDEQFF.

The rearrangement links TRBV21-1 to TRBJ2-1; TRBD2, the table's D call, was not compared with the DNA. TRBV21-1 is a listed pseudogene. The CDR3 has 15 amino acids. The CDR3 reads CASSYNLAGTIEQFF. DNA for the CDR3: TGTGCCAGCAGCTACAACTTAGCGGGAACGATTGAGCAGTTCTTC.

The genes are TRBV19 and TRBJ2-3; the match to TRBD2 covers 8 bases. Germline loops: CDR1 LNHDA, CDR2 SQIVND (reference sequence). The V and J ends lost 5 bases and 6 bases, in that order; junction bases with no gene match: 7. This CDR3 is built from 14 residues. The CDR3 bases are TGTGCCAGTAGTCCGGGCGGGAGGAGGGATACGCAGTATTTT. Its protein is CASSPGGRRDTQYF.